This T cell receptor (beta chain) is from a study of PD-1 blockade in classical Hodgkin lymphoma. In the study overall: A 3 mg/kg intravenous dose of nivolumab was received by patients every 2 weeks.

V was clipped by 6 bases and J by 7 bases; unmatched bases: 8. The CDR3 length is 14 residues. Per germline, CDR1 MNHEY and CDR2 SMNVEV (reference sequence). Relapse after autologous stem cell transplantation occurred in every patient, and brentuximab vedotin exposure varied. Sequencing used immunoSEQ multiplex PCR; TCRdb keeps in-frame clones, though not all of them. The table lists around 91,000 clones, 75% to 90% of them singletons, with approximately 22% in the top ten. The sample here was peripheral blood mononuclear cells (PBMCs), taken at baseline. The clonotype originates from a human donor with classical Hodgkin lymphoma. V gene TRBV27 combines with J gene TRBJ2-1, with 8 bases that match TRBD1. The CDR3 region has the DNA TGTGCCAGCAGCCTCGACAGGGGTTGGAATGAGCAGTTCTTC. As protein: CASSLDRGWNEQFF.